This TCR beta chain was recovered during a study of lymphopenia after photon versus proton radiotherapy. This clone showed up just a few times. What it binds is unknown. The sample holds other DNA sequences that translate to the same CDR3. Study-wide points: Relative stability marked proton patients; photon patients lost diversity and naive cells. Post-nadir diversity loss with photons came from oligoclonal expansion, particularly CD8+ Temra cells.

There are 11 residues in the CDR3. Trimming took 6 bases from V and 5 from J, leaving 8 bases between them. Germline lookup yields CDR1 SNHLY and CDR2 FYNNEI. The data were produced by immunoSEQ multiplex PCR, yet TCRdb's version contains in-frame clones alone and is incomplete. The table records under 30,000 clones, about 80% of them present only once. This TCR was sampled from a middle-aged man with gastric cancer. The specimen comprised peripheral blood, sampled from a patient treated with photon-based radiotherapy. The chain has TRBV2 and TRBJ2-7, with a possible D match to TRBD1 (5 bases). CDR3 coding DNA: TGTGCCAGCAGCCTGACAGACGAGCAGTACTTC. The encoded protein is CASSLTDEQYF.